The count of the clone carrying this T cell receptor beta chain is one. The sample originates from a study of blood T cell repertoires in COVID-19. As for the study in general: T cells, B-cell-depleted T cells, or PBMCs supplied cDNA or gDNA.

What the recovered Cohort 3 donors had was two negative PCRs, clearance, or symptom resolution. Methods used by the authors: Researchers report that nucleated cell counts were estimated from reference gene primer amplification. Profiled with immunoSEQ multiplex PCR; TCRdb holds only in-frame clones, not every one. V, J and clone size were drawn from that table, and D and trimming were deduced from the DNA. In the table there are roughly 180,000 clones, approximately 89% of which are singletons. The CDR3 consists of 14 residues. Trimming left V 6 bases short and J 0 bases short, with 9 bases between. Germline V gene lookup returns CDR1 MDHEN and CDR2 SYDVKM.

This chain uses TRBV28 with TRBJ1-5; no firm D call. Material for sequencing was PBMCs or T cells enriched from blood (not recorded which). This receptor was obtained from a man between 35 and 55 years old who had recovered from COVID-19. The chain's CDR3 is CASSRVYSNQPQHF. CDR3 in DNA: TGTGCCAGCAGCCGGGTATATAGCAATCAGCCCCAGCATTTT.